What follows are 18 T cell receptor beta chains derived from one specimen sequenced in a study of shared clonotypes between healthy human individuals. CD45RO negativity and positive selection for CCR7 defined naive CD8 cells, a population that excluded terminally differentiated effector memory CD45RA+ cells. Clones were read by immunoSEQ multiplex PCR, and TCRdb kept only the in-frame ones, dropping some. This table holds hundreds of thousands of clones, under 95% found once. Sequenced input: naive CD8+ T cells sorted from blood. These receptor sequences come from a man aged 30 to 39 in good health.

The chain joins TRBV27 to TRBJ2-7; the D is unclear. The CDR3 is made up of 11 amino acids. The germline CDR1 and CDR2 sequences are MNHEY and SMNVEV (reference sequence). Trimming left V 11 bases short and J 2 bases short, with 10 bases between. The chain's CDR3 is CAAMGPYEQYF. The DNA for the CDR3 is TGTGCCGCCATGGGCCCCTACGAGCAGTACTTC.

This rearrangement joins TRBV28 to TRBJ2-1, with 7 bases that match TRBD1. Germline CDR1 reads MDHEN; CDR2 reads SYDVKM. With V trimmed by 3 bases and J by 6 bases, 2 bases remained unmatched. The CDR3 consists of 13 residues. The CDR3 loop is CASSFEGANEQFF. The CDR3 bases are TGTGCCAGCAGTTTCGAGGGGGCCAATGAGCAGTTCTTC.

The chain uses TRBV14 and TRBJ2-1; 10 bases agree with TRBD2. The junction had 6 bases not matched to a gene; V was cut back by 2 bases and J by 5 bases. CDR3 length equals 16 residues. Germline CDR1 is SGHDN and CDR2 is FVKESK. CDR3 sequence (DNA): TGTGCCAGCAGCCAATCCCTAGCGGGAGAGGACAATGAGCAGTTCTTC. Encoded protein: CASSQSLAGEDNEQFF.

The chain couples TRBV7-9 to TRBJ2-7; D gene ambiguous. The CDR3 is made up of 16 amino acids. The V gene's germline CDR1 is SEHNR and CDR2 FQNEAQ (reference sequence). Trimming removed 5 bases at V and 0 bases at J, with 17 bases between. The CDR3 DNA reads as TGTGCCAGCAGCACCTCGGGTGGTAGCCTCTCCTACGAGCAGTACTTC. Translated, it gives CASSTSGGSLSYEQYF.

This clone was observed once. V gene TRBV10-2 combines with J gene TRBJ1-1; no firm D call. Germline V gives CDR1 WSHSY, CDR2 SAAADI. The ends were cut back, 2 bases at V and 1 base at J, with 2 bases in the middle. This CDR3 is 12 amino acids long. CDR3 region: CASSEGNTEAFF. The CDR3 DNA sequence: TGCGCCAGCAGTGAGGGGAACACTGAAGCTTTCTTT.

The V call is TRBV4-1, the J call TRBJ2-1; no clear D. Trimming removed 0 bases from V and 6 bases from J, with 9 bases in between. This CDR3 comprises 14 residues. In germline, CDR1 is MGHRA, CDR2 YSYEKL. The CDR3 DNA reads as TGCGCCAGCAGCCAAGATTTCGAGGTCAATGAGCAGTTCTTC. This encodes CASSQDFEVNEQFF.

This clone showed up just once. The CDR3 DNA sequence: TGTGCCAGCAGCTTAGCAGTAGTCACGAACACTGAAGCTTTCTTT. It encodes CASSLAVVTNTEAFF. The chain joins TRBV7-9 to TRBJ1-1, with unresolved D. Trimming cost V 0 bases and J 1 base, with 9 bases left between them. There are 15 residues in the CDR3. The germline gives CDR1 SEHNR, CDR2 FQNEAQ (reference sequence).

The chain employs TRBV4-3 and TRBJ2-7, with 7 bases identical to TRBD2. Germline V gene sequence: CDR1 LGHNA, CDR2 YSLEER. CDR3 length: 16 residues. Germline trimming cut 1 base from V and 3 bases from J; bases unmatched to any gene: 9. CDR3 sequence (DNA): TGCGCCAGCAGCCAAGCAGCGGGGCTTCTAAGCTACGAGCAGTACTTC. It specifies CASSQAAGLLSYEQYF.

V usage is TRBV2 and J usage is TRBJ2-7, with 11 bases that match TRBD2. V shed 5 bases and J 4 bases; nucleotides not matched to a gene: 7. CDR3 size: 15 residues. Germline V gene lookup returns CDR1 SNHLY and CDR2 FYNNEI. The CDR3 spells CASSNSGRGDYEQYF. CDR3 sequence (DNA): TGTGCCAGCAGTAATAGCGGGAGGGGAGATTACGAGCAGTACTTC.

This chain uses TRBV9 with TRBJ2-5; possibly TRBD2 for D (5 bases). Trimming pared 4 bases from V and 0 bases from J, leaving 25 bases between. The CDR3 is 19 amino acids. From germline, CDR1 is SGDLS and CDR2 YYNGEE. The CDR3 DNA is TGTGCCAGCAGCACACGATCATATGGGTCAGTACTAGACCAAGAGACCCAGTACTTC. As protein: CASSTRSYGSVLDQETQYF.

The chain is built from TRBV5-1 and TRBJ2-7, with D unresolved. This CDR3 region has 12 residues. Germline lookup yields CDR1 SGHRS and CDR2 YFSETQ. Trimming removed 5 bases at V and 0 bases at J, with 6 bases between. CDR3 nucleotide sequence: TGCGCCAGCAGTTATAGCTCCTACGAGCAGTACTTC. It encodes CASSYSSYEQYF.

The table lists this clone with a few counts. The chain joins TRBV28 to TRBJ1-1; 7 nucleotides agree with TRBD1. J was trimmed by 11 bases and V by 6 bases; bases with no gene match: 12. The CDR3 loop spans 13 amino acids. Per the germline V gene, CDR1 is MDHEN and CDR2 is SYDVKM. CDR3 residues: CASSPRTGGTAFF. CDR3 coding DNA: TGTGCCAGCAGCCCCCGGACAGGAGGTACGGCTTTCTTT.

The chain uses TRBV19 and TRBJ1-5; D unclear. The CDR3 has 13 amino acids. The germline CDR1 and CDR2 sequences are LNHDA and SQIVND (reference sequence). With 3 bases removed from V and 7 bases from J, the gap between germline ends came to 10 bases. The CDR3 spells CASSIAADQPQHF. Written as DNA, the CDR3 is TGTGCCAGTAGTATTGCAGCAGACCAGCCCCAGCATTTT.

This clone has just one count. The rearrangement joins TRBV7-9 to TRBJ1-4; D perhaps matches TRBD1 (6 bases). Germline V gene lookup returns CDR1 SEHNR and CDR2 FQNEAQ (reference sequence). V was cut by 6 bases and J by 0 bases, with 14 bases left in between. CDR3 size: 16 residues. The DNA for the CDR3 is TGTGCCAGCAGTTCAGACGGACAGTCAACTAATGAAAAACTGTTTTTT. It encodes CASSSDGQSTNEKLFF. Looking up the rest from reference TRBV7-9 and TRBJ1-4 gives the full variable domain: DTGVSQNPRHKITKRGQNVTFRCDPISEHNRLYWYRQTLGQGPEFLTYFQNEAQLEKSRLLSDRFSAERPKGSFSTLEIQRTEQGDSAMYLCASSSDGQSTNEKLFFGSGTQLSVL.

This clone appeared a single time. In nucleotides, the CDR3 is TGTGCCAGCACCGCGGACTTAGCGGGAGCGGGTGAGCAGTTCTTC. Protein product: CASTADLAGAGEQFF. The chain carries TRBV7-2 and TRBJ2-1, with 9 nucleotides matching TRBD2. With V trimmed by 7 bases and J by 9 bases, 13 bases remained unmatched. Germline V gene lookup returns CDR1 SGHTA and CDR2 FQGNSA. This CDR3 has 15 residues.

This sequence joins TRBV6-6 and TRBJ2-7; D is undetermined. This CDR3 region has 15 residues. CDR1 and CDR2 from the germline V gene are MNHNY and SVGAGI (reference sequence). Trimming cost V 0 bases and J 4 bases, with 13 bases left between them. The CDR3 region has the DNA TGTGCCAGCAGTTACTCCCTCGACGGTCTATACGAGCAGTACTTC. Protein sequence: CASSYSLDGLYEQYF.

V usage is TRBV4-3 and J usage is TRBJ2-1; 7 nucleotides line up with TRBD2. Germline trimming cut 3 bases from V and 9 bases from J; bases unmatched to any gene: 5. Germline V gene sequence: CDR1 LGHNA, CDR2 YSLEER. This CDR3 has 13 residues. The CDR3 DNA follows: TGCGCCAGCAGCCAGCCGGCTAGCGGTGAGCAGTTCTTC. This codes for CASSQPASGEQFF.

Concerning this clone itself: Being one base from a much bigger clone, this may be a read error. The CDR3 sequence: CASSQDGGSNQPQHF. The CDR3 coding sequence is TGCGCCAGCAGCCAAGATGGAGGGAGCAATCAGCCCCAGCATTTT. This chain links TRBV4-1 with TRBJ1-5; D gene uncertain. The V and J ends lost 0 bases and 1 base respectively, with 7 bases between them. The CDR3 has 15 amino acids. Germline V gene sequence: CDR1 MGHRA, CDR2 YSYEKL.